The 5 T cell receptor beta chains in this list originate from one sample, sequenced in a study of blood T cell repertoires in COVID-19. Method: immunoSEQ multiplex PCR; TCRdb's copy keeps in-frame clones and lacks some. The sample lists fewer than 400,000 clones, 85% to 95% occurring once. Sequences were obtained from PBMCs or T cells enriched from blood (not recorded which). These receptors were collected from a woman in her twenties or thirties who had been exposed to COVID-19.

The DNA for the CDR3 is TGTGCCAGCAGCCAAGGCGGGACAGCCTTTCCAAAACTGTTTTTT. It codes for CASSQGGTAFPKLFF. V and J are TRBV3-1 (or the pseudogene TRBV3-2) and TRBJ1-4, with 7 bases identical to TRBD1. J was trimmed by 10 bases and V by 1 base; bases with no gene match: 9. Germline-derived CDR1 and CDR2 are LGHDT and YNNKEL (reference sequence). The CDR3 loop spans 15 amino acids.

J is TRBJ2-7 and V is TRBV20-1; no firm D call. The germline CDR1 and CDR2 sequences are DFQATT and SNEGSKA (reference sequence). CDR3 length: 11 amino acids. Between the trimmed V and J ends, which lost 7 bases and 3 bases, there was a span of 10 bases. The CDR3 region has the DNA TGCAGTGGCTGGGCTATCTACGAGCAGTACTTC. Amino acid sequence: CSGWAIYEQYF.

The rearrangement links TRBV19 to TRBJ1-2, with D perhaps matching TRBD1 (6 bases). The V gene lost 8 bases and the J gene lost 8 bases, with 21 bases spanning the gap. The CDR3 consists of 14 residues. Germline values: CDR1 LNHDA, CDR2 SQIVND (reference sequence). The CDR3 sequence is CASGKGHPLGGYTF. The CDR3 DNA sequence: TGTGCCAGTGGGAAGGGACACCCACTCGGCGGCTACACCTTC.

The V gene is TRBV11-2, the J gene TRBJ2-1, with D maybe TRBD1 (5 bases). With 2 bases removed from V and 7 bases from J, the gap between germline ends came to 18 bases. Per germline, CDR1 SGHAT and CDR2 FQNNGV. The CDR3 contains 16 residues. The CDR3 loop is CASSLQGTGTGNEQFF. The DNA of the CDR3 is TGTGCCAGCAGCTTACAGGGAACGGGTACGGGTAATGAGCAGTTCTTC.

The gene calls are TRBV20-1 and TRBJ1-5; weak D call: TRBD1 (6 bases). The V gene's germline CDR1 is DFQATT and CDR2 SNEGSKA (reference sequence). V gave up 3 bases and J gave up 7 bases, with 10 bases separating them. The CDR3 is 12 amino acids. The CDR3 sequence is CSASTGNQPQHF. The DNA of the CDR3 is TGCAGTGCTAGTACAGGGAACCAGCCCCAGCATTTT.